This T cell receptor (beta chain) emerged from a study of T cell responses to AZD1222 COVID-19 vaccine (dated by TCRdb to the early 2020s). The study in broad terms: Because spike-specific TCR depth and breadth did not differ between the two schedules, AZD1222 recipients who got a second dose at roughly 4 weeks were pooled with those who got a second dose at roughly 12 weeks. TCR sequencing was performed for over 230 trial participants, of whom about 200 were given two doses of AZD1222 and 26 were given two doses of MenACWY control vaccine. Enrollment into the trials was organized by age into subgroups of 18-55, 56-69 and 70-plus years, and those subgroups contained 148, 28 and 57 TCR-sequenced participants, respectively. General conclusions and limits of the study: After two AZD1222 doses, spike-specific TCR breadth and depth were significantly higher than at day 0 and than in MenACWY recipients. In the small 56-69-year group, the increase in depth fell short of significance, most likely because of low power. Participants were mostly white British and included more females than males, and it was suggested by the authors that clonal diversity may have been underestimated. Because no day 14 peak-response samples were available, the repertoires could be characterized only after the peak T cell response. Reportedly, almost half of the unique spike-specific TCRs recognized epitopes lying outside the regions that are mutated in the B.1.351 and B.1.1.7 variants. Vaccine-associated CD4 TCRs spanned the whole spike protein, with dominant responses in regions 160-218 and 743-854. Only five to seven AZD1222 recipients were SARS-CoV-2 seropositive at baseline, limiting conclusions about previously exposed vaccinees.

The CDR3 regions of human TCRbeta chains were analyzed by immunosequencing. The original pipeline was this. Repertoire TCRs were checked for matches against a reference library of SARS-CoV-2-specific TCRs that had been generated using the MIRA antigen-specificity platform. Breadth was defined as the fraction of unique TCRs that were SARS-CoV-2-associated, and depth was defined as the fraction of total T cells that were SARS-CoV-2-associated. Using the MIRA data, each spike-specific TCR was mapped to the spike region that the TCR reacts to and placed in a CD4 or CD8 class. Log10-transformed breadth and depth values were compared by one-way ANOVA with Sidak's multiple comparisons tests. TCRdb holds this immuneACCESS table with in-frame rearrangements only. Some clones are missing; in checked studies, unresolved V genes explain under half, and the rest has no known cause. D and trimming were read from the DNA, whereas the V and J calls and clone size are those reported in that table. This sample lists 70,000 to 90,000 clones; about 78% were detected once. In total, the top ten clones hold under 25% of the sample.

A remark on this clone: What antigen it recognizes has not been identified. Base qualities are missing; no much larger clone stands one base away.

Germline trimming: 2 bases from V, 4 bases from J; junction bases outside gene matches: 4. There are 14 amino acids in the CDR3, from cysteine to phenylalanine inclusive. The only DNA kept is the CDR3, 42 bases in frame from the first base. The germline V gene yields SGHDT for CDR1 and YYEEEE for CDR2. The time point label of this sample denotes: baseline before first vaccination. The vaccinee samples were drawn from two UK trials, COV001 and COV002, one of which was a single-blind randomized controlled phase 2/3 trial testing AZD1222 (ChAdOx1 nCoV-19) in healthy adults. Trial participant PBMC samples were collected at day 0 and day 28 after the second dose for TCRbeta chain sequencing.

This material consisted of peripheral blood, taken on day 0 of AZD1222 vaccination. This TCR was sampled from an adult in good health. Recombination linked TRBV5-6 to TRBJ1-1; 8 bases in the junction line up with TRBD1. The CDR3 in this case is CASSFAGGITEAFF. The DNA is as follows: TGTGCCAGCAGCTTTGCAGGGGGCATCACTGAAGCTTTCTTT. With the rest looked up from the reference TRBV5-6 and TRBJ1-1 genes rather than sequenced, the full variable domain is DAGVTQSPTHLIKTRGQQVTLRCSPKSGHDTVSWYQQALGQGPQFIFQYYEEEERQRGNFPDRFSGHQFPNYSSELNVNALLLGDSALYLCASSFAGGITEAFFGQGTRLTVV.